This is a list of T cell receptor beta chains from one sample in a study of blood T cell repertoires in COVID-19. Sequencing used immunoSEQ multiplex PCR; TCRdb keeps in-frame clones, though not all of them. The sample lists roughly 280,000 clones, over 80% seen once, with roughly 4.6% in the top ten. Sequenced sample: peripheral blood. These receptor sequences come from a man in his sixties who had recovered from COVID-19. Each CDR3 is given with its conserved first and last residue. A D gene is named only where the DNA matches it firmly. Clone size is stated in some rows and not others, as once, few, many or a class when expanded.

>TRBV6-5|.|TRBJ2-7|TRBD1
CASRRQGILYEQYF
TGTGCCAGCAGGAGACAGGGGATCCTCTACGAGCAGTACTTC
>TRBV30|.|TRBJ2-2|TRBD2
CAWIAGDGNTGELFF
TGTGCCTGGATAGCGGGAGATGGGAACACCGGGGAGCTGTTTTTT
>TRBV3-1/TRBV3-2|once|TRBJ2-5|.
CASSQERGGGQETQYF
TGTGCCAGCAGCCAAGAACGTGGTGGAGGACAAGAGACCCAGTACTTC
>TRBV18|.|TRBJ2-1|.
CASSPGAGAFRRNEQFF
TGTGCCAGCTCACCGGGGGCAGGGGCGTTTAGAAGGAATGAGCAGTTCTTC
>TRBV18|once|TRBJ2-7|TRBD1
CASSRTGVLEQYF
TGTGCCAGCTCACGGACAGGGGTCTTGGAGCAGTACTTC
>TRBV3-1/TRBV3-2|.|TRBJ2-5|TRBD2
CASSRSGPETQYF
TGTGCCAGCAGTCGTAGCGGGCCAGAGACCCAGTACTTC
>TRBV11-3|.|TRBJ2-2|TRBD1
CASSLPDRAYTGELFF
TGTGCCAGCAGCTTACCCGACAGGGCGTACACCGGGGAGCTGTTTTTT
>TRBV7-2|.|TRBJ1-1|.
CASSRRAGDSEAFF
TGTGCCAGCAGCCGGAGAGCTGGGGACTCTGAAGCTTTCTTT
>TRBV7-8|.|TRBJ1-2|.
CASSRTGGYGYTF
TGTGCCAGCAGCAGGACTGGTGGGTATGGCTACACCTTC
>TRBV3-1/TRBV3-2|.|TRBJ2-2|.
CASSRSGMNTGELFF
TGTGCCAGCAGCCGTAGCGGAATGAACACCGGGGAGCTGTTTTTT
>TRBV7-8|.|TRBJ2-1|.
CASSYSRLGVEQFF
TGTGCCAGCAGCTACAGTAGACTAGGAGTTGAGCAGTTCTTC
>TRBV30|.|TRBJ1-4|.
CAWIGAGREKLFF
TGTGCCTGGATTGGGGCCGGGAGGGAAAAACTGTTTTTT
>TRBV11-2|.|TRBJ2-3|.
CASSVGASASTDTQYF
TGTGCCAGCAGCGTCGGCGCTAGCGCAAGCACAGATACGCAGTATTTT
>TRBV5-1|.|TRBJ2-7|TRBD2
CASSTGDYRRQYF
TGCGCCAGCAGCACCGGGGACTACCGACGGCAGTACTTC
>TRBV5-1|.|TRBJ1-2|TRBD1
CASRQGDFPNYGYTF
TGCGCCAGCCGACAGGGAGACTTTCCTAACTATGGCTACACCTTC
>TRBV9|.|TRBJ2-7|TRBD2
CASSVALPTSAEVYEQYF
TGTGCCAGCAGCGTAGCCCTCCCGACTAGCGCAGAAGTCTACGAGCAGTACTTC
>TRBV29-1|.|TRBJ1-1|TRBD1
CSVGDRGMNTEAFF
TGCAGCGTTGGGGACAGGGGAATGAACACTGAAGCTTTCTTT
>TRBV9|.|TRBJ1-1|.
CASSVATVNTEAFF
TGTGCCAGCAGCGTAGCAACAGTTAACACTGAAGCTTTCTTT
>TRBV5-6|.|TRBJ1-2|.
CASSWITRDTNYGYTF
TGTGCCAGCAGCTGGATAACCCGGGACACGAACTATGGCTACACCTTC
>TRBV5-1|.|TRBJ1-2|TRBD1
CASSAQGPYRYGYTF
TGCGCCAGCAGCGCACAGGGGCCCTATCGCTATGGCTACACCTTC